These T cell receptor beta chains were read from a single sample in a study of CD8 T cells in Susac syndrome. One entry per CDR3 protein results from TCRdb running MiXCR on the immunoSEQ multiplex PCR reads. The table records roughly 200,000 distinct CDR3 sequences, roughly 94% of them present only once. The specimen was CD4+ T cells from PBMCs. These receptors were obtained from a human donor in good health. Each CDR3 is given with its conserved first and last residue. The D gene is left open where the match is weak. The size entry is marked missing in some rows and otherwise reads once, few, many or a size class.

d_gene,v_gene,j_gene,abundance,CDR3nt,CDR3aa
-,TRBV15,TRBJ1-5,-,TGTGCCACCAGCAGACGACTTGGGGCTTACAATCAGCCCCAGCATTTT,CATSRRLGAYNQPQHF
-,TRBV12-3/TRBV12-4,TRBJ2-3,-,TGTGCCAGCAACCCCACAGGGCCAGATACGCAGTATTTT,CASNPTGPDTQYF
-,TRBV4-2,TRBJ1-4,-,TGTGCCAGCAGCCAGGACCCCAGGGGTTGGGAAAAACTGTTTTTT,CASSQDPRGWEKLFF
-,TRBV29-1,TRBJ1-1,-,TGCAGCGTTGATAACACTGAAGCTTTCTTT,CSVDNTEAFF
-,TRBV4-1,TRBJ2-2,-,TGCGCCAGCAGCCCTCCTCGACAGACCGGGGAGCTGTTTTTT,CASSPPRQTGELFF
-,TRBV11-2,TRBJ1-6,-,TGTGCCAGCGGGACGGATTCACCCCTCCACTTT,CASGTDSPLHF
-,TRBV7-2,TRBJ1-5,-,TGTGCCAGCAGCTTAGAGGGAGACCTATCGCCCCAGCATTTT,CASSLEGDLSPQHF
TRBD2,TRBV3-1,TRBJ2-3,once,TGTGCCAGCAGCAAGCGGGAGGGCACAGATACGCAGTATTTT,CASSKREGTDTQYF
-,TRBV24-1,TRBJ2-3,-,TGTGCCACCAGTGATTTGATAAGGGAAGATACGCAGTATTTT,CATSDLIREDTQYF
-,TRBV3-1,TRBJ1-2,-,TGTGCCAGCAGCCAAGACCATCTCCAGGGGCGTCATGGTGATGGCTACACCTTC,CASSQDHLQGRHGDGYTF
-,TRBV27,TRBJ1-1,once,TGTGCCAGCAACTCTCACACAGGGAACACTGAAGCTTTCTTT,CASNSHTGNTEAFF
-,TRBV4-1,TRBJ2-1,-,TGCGCCAGCAGCCAAGATTGGTTATCGGGGTACAATGAGCAGTTCTTC,CASSQDWLSGYNEQFF
-,TRBV5-1,TRBJ2-7,-,TGCGCCAGCAGCTTGAGCGGGCCCCCCTACGAGCAGTACTTC,CASSLSGPPYEQYF
TRBD2,TRBV7-2,TRBJ2-1,-,TGTGCCAGCAGCTTGGGAGGGACTAACAATGAGCAGTTCTTC,CASSLGGTNNEQFF
TRBD1,TRBV4-1,TRBJ1-1,-,TGCGCCAGCAGCCAACGACAGGGTCCGGGATTTCGCGCTTTCTTT,CASSQRQGPGFRAFF
-,TRBV5-6,TRBJ1-5,-,TGTGCCAGCAGCACCCGAAGGGGGAATCAGCCCCAGCATTTT,CASSTRRGNQPQHF
-,TRBV12-3/TRBV12-4,TRBJ2-4,once,TGTGCCAGCAGTTTGCGGGCCCGCAACATTCAGTACTTC,CASSLRARNIQYF
-,TRBV5-6,TRBJ1-5,-,TGTGCCAGCAGCCTTACAGGGTCGGCCCAGCATTTT,CASSLTGSAQHF
-,TRBV12-3/TRBV12-4,TRBJ2-5,-,TGTGCCAGCAGTCAAGGACCCGAGACCCAGTACTTC,CASSQGPETQYF
-,TRBV18,TRBJ2-7,-,TGTGCCAGCTCAGAAAACACAGGGTCTTACGAGCAGTACTTC,CASSENTGSYEQYF
-,TRBV14,TRBJ2-2,-,TGTGCCAGCAGCCGAAGAAGGGGTTCGAACACCGGGGAGCTGTTTTTT,CASSRRRGSNTGELFF
TRBD2,TRBV11-3,TRBJ2-3,few,TGTGCCAGCAGGGCGGGGGGTGCAGATACGCAGTATTTT,CASRAGGADTQYF
TRBD1,TRBV20-1,TRBJ2-5,-,TGCAGTGCCCATAACAGGGGCCAAGAGACCCAGTACTTC,CSAHNRGQETQYF
-,TRBV7-9,TRBJ1-1,-,TGTGCCATAAGCAGCGTGGACACTGAAGCTTTCTTT,CAISSVDTEAFF